This T cell receptor (beta chain) was recorded in a study of regulatory T cells in long-lasting Graves disease. At least ten counts were recorded for this clonotype. HTBI primers from iRepertoire and Arm-PCR of CDR3 regions yielded the TCR beta libraries. TCRdb analysed the multiplex PCR reads with MiXCR anew, one entry per CDR3 protein. The profile shows about 450,000 distinct CDR3 sequences, around 20% of them singletons. The CDR3 contains 14 residues. Germline-derived CDR1 and CDR2 are DFQATT and SNEGSKA (reference sequence). After removal of 4 bases from V and 0 bases from J, the junction contained 3 bases not matched to a gene. Time point of the sample: persistent/refractory GD, antithyroid drugs over 5 years with positive TRAb. Preparation of the TCR library used RNA extracted from PBMCs.

V usage is TRBV20-1 and J usage is TRBJ2-7; 10 nucleotides align to TRBD2. This receptor was obtained from a female donor with Graves disease. The sequencing here drew on peripheral blood mononuclear cells (PBMCs), taken when the disease was refractory, from a patient treated with antithyroid drugs. CDR3 region: CSAKGLAASYEQYF. The CDR3, as DNA: TGCAGTGCTAAAGGACTAGCGGCCTCCTACGAGCAGTACTTC.